Listed here are 3 T cell receptor beta chains from one sample, sequenced in a study of CD4 T cells in relation to SARS-CoV-2 and coronaviruses. CD4+ T cells from unexposed donors were obtained before the COVID-19 pandemic (2011-2018). TCRdb's table, derived via immunoSEQ multiplex PCR, lists solely in-frame clones and lacks some. The repertoire holds around 70,000 clones, with approximately 87% as singletons. The sequenced sample was memory CD4+ T cells from PBMCs. These receptors were taken from a human donor in good health.

V gene TRBV19 combines with J gene TRBJ1-2; 10 bases are a match to TRBD1. Per the germline V gene, CDR1 is LNHDA and CDR2 is SQIVND (reference sequence). This CDR3 region has 16 residues. V dropped 5 bases and J dropped 4; count of bases not matched to a gene: 10. CDR3 in DNA: TGTGCCAGTAGTTCTCCCGGGACAGGGGCTCTCTATGGCTACACCTTC. Translating gives CASSSPGTGALYGYTF.

This chain uses TRBV11-1 with TRBJ2-3; 8 bases line up with TRBD1. The germline CDR1 and CDR2 sequences are SGHAT and FQDESV (reference sequence). With V trimmed by 1 base and J by 4 bases, 7 bases remained unmatched. The CDR3 sequence is 16 residues long. This chain's CDR3 is CASSLDFGQGPDTQYF. The CDR3 bases are TGTGCCAGCAGCTTAGATTTCGGACAGGGCCCAGATACGCAGTATTTT.

This rearrangement joins TRBV29-1 to TRBJ2-7, with 8 bases identical to TRBD1. V dropped 2 bases and J dropped 3; count of bases not matched to a gene: 0. The CDR3 spans 12 residues. Per germline, CDR1 SQVTM and CDR2 ANQGSEA. The DNA of the CDR3 is TGCAGCGTTGAAACAGGGGGCTACGAGCAGTACTTC. Protein sequence: CSVETGGYEQYF.